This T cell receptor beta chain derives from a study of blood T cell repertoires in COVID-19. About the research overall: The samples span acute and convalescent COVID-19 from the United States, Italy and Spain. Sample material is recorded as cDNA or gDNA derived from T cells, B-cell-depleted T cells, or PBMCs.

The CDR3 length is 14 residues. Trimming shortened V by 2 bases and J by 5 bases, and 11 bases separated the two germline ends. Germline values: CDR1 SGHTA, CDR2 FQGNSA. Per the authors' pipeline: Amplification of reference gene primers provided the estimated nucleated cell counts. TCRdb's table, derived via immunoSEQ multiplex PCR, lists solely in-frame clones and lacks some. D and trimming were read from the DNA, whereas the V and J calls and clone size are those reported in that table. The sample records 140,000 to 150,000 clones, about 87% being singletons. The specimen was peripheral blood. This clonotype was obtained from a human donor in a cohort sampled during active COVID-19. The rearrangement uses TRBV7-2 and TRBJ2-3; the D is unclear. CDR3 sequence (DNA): TGTGCCAGCAGCTTAATCCCAAAAAAAGATACGCAGTATTTT. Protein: CASSLIPKKDTQYF.